This TCR beta chain originates from a study of blood T cell repertoires in COVID-19. TCRdb keeps only in-frame clones here, not all; method: immunoSEQ multiplex PCR. The sample holds about 440,000 clones, 70% to 90% seen once. Assignments of participants to cohorts depended upon their own reported clinical history. After removal of 3 bases from V and 2 bases from J, the junction contained 0 bases not matched to a gene. The germline V gene encodes CDR1 SEHNR and CDR2 FQNEAQ (reference sequence). The CDR3 spans 15 residues. V usage is TRBV7-9 and J usage is TRBJ2-5; 13 nucleotides align to TRBD2. Sequences were obtained from PBMCs or T cells enriched from blood (not recorded which). This clonotype was sampled from a woman between 18 and 29 years old with acute COVID-19. CDR3 sequence: CASSLGLAGQETQYF. The CDR3 DNA reads TGTGCCAGCAGCTTGGGACTAGCGGGACAAGAGACCCAGTACTTC.